A selection of T cell receptor beta chains follows, all from one sample in a study of T cells in Graves' hyperthyroidism and ophthalmopathy. TCRdb reprocessed the multiplex PCR reads with MiXCR, giving one entry per CDR3 protein. Of hundreds of thousands of distinct CDR3 sequences in the sample, more than 15% are singletons; the top ten hold less than 15%. Sequenced material: blood. These receptors all stem from a woman in her late teens or twenties with Graves' hyperthyroidism. Both conserved end residues are part of each CDR3. The size field is filled for only some rows; it gives once, few, many or a size class.

J gene	V gene	clone size	CDR3 protein
TRBJ2-1	TRBV28	many	CASSLYPGQRGERSSYNEQFF
TRBJ2-3	TRBV6-5	many	CASSYSGDRLTDTQYF
TRBJ2-3	TRBV5-1	many	CASSLGVTGVTGKDTQYF
TRBJ1-2	TRBV20-1	-	CSARGRSNGYTF
TRBJ1-6	TRBV28	many	CASSVGRGVIGNSPLHF
TRBJ1-1	TRBV5-1	few	CASSLEKGLNTEAFF
TRBJ1-4	TRBV6-1	-	CASSDRSSEANEKLFF
TRBJ2-1	TRBV5-1	many	CASSFKMRQGNNEQFF
TRBJ2-7	TRBV7-8	many	CASSSRGQGKKKSYEQYF
TRBJ1-1	TRBV2	-	CASRGTGSGTEAFF
TRBJ2-7	TRBV16	many	CASSHLDGIYEQYF
TRBJ1-1	TRBV12-3/TRBV12-4	many	CASSPRERGLMNTEAFF
TRBJ1-3	TRBV11-3	-	CASSPGTEGNTIYF
TRBJ2-3	TRBV29-1	many	CSVRLAGTDTQYF
TRBJ2-5	TRBV6-2/TRBV6-3	few	CASSYSGTPQETQYF
TRBJ2-1	TRBV7-2	many	CASSLKLAANEQFF
TRBJ2-3	TRBV7-9	few	CASSSLDPDTQYF
TRBJ2-1	TRBV20-1	-	CSARGVSVRGGENEQFF
TRBJ2-3	TRBV5-5	many	CASSSRTSGSPGTDTQYF
TRBJ1-1	TRBV6-6	many	CASSYSTGFNTEAFF
TRBJ1-4	TRBV13	few	CASSLGYEIYEKLFF
TRBJ2-4	TRBV12-3/TRBV12-4	few	CASSQQTGGSFQYF
TRBJ1-4	TRBV5-6	few	CASSLGGTGSVKLFF
TRBJ1-2	TRBV15	many	CATSRVGTGTYGYTF
TRBJ1-2	TRBV5-1	many	CASSPQGADYGYTF
TRBJ2-1	TRBV20-1	-	CSVIARGLPRNEQFF
TRBJ2-7	TRBV27	-	CASSTGTSGLKYF
TRBJ2-7	TRBV12-3/TRBV12-4	many	CASSALGLAGDYEQYF
TRBJ2-1	TRBV24-1	many	CATSERGLAGGYEQFF